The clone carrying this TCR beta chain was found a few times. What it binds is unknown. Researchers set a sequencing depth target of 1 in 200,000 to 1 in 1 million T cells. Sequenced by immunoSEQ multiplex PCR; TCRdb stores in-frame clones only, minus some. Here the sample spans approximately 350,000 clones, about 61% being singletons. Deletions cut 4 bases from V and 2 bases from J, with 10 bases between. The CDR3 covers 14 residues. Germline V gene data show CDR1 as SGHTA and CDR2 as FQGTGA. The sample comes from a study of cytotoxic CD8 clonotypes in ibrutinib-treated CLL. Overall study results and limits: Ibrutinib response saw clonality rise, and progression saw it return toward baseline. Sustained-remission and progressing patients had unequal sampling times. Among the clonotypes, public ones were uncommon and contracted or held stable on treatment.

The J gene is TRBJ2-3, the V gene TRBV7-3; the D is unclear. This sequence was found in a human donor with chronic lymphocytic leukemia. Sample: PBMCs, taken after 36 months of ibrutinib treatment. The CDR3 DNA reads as TGTGCCAGCAGCTCCAACGGACCCACAGATACGCAGTATTTT. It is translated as CASSSNGPTDTQYF.